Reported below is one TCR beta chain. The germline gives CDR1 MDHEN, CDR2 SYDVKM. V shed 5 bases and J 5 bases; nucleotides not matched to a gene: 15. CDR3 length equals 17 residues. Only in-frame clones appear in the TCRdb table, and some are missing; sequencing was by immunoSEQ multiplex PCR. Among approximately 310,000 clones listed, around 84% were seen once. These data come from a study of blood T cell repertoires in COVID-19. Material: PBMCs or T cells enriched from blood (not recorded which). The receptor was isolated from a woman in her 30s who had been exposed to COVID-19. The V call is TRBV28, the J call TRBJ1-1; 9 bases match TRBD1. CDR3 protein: CASSTTGTGRGITEAFF. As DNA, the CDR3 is TGTGCCAGCAGTACAACCGGGACAGGGAGGGGGATAACTGAAGCTTTCTTT.